This is a list of T cell receptor beta chains from one sample in a study of cytomegalovirus exposure and HLA in healthy donors. Profiling relied on immunoSEQ multiplex PCR, and the TCRdb table lists in-frame clones only, not all of them. Among more than 85,000 clones listed, approximately 90% were seen once. Sequenced: PBMCs. The receptors come from a woman under 30 in good health and CMV-seropositive. The CDR3 runs from the conserved cysteine through the conserved F or W. D genes are given only for firm matches. Some rows mark clone size as missing; the rest say once, few, many or name a class of expanded clone.

DNA: TGTGCCAGCAGTGGAACCCGGGAATTTGACTATGGCTACACCTTC
CDR3: CASSGTREFDYGYTF
D: NA
J: TRBJ1-2
size: NA
V: TRBV9

DNA: TGTGCCAGCAATCCGGGACAGGCTTATCAGCCCCAGCATTTT
CDR3: CASNPGQAYQPQHF
D: TRBD1
J: TRBJ1-5
size: few
V: TRBV2

DNA: TGTGCCAGCAGTTCGACAGGGAGGTATGGCTACACCTTC
CDR3: CASSSTGRYGYTF
D: TRBD1
J: TRBJ1-2
size: few
V: TRBV27

DNA: TGTGCCAGCAGCGTAGGACAGGCAGCCTACGAGCAGTACTTC
CDR3: CASSVGQAAYEQYF
D: NA
J: TRBJ2-7
size: once
V: TRBV9

DNA: TGTGCCAGCAGCGCACTCAATTTCGCCCCAAGGGGGGGTAATGAAGCTTTCTTT
CDR3: CASSALNFAPRGGNEAFF
D: NA
J: TRBJ1-1
size: NA
V: TRBV5-6

DNA: TGTGCCAGCAGTTACCCCCAGACACAGAACTATGGCTACACCTTC
CDR3: CASSYPQTQNYGYTF
D: NA
J: TRBJ1-2
size: NA
V: TRBV2

DNA: TGTGCCAGCAGCCCGCCCTTGGGGGGACCCACGTACTTC
CDR3: CASSPPLGGPTYF
D: NA
J: TRBJ2-7
size: NA
V: TRBV11-2

DNA: TGTGCCACCAGCAGGACCGACAGGAACTATGGCTACACCTTC
CDR3: CATSRTDRNYGYTF
D: NA
J: TRBJ1-2
size: NA
V: TRBV15

DNA: TGTGCCAGCAGCCCGACAGGGCTGGGCGGCTACACCTTC
CDR3: CASSPTGLGGYTF
D: TRBD1
J: TRBJ1-2
size: NA
V: TRBV7-2

DNA: TGTGCCAGCAGCCGGAGGACAGGGCGCACAGATACGCAGTATTTT
CDR3: CASSRRTGRTDTQYF
D: TRBD1
J: TRBJ2-3
size: NA
V: TRBV7-3

DNA: TGCGCCAGCAGCTTCCTCCAGACAGGGCGGACTGAAGCTTTCTTT
CDR3: CASSFLQTGRTEAFF
D: TRBD1
J: TRBJ1-1
size: NA
V: TRBV5-1

DNA: TGTGCCAGCAGCTTATTACAGGGACAGCCCCAGCATTTT
CDR3: CASSLLQGQPQHF
D: NA
J: TRBJ1-5
size: NA
V: TRBV7-2

DNA: TGCAGCACCGAAGGACAGGGTAGCACAGATACGCAGTATTTT
CDR3: CSTEGQGSTDTQYF
D: TRBD1
J: TRBJ2-3
size: NA
V: TRBV29-1

DNA: TGTGCCAGCAGTGAAGCCCGGGGGGGCACCGGGGAGCTGTTTTTT
CDR3: CASSEARGGTGELFF
D: TRBD2
J: TRBJ2-2
size: NA
V: TRBV6-1

DNA: TGTGCTAGTGGTTACTCCTTGGCGGGAGCGGACAATGAGCAGTTCTTC
CDR3: CASGYSLAGADNEQFF
D: TRBD2
J: TRBJ2-1
size: NA
V: TRBV12-5

DNA: TGTGCCAGCAGTGATCGGGGCGAGCAGTACTTC
CDR3: CASSDRGEQYF
D: NA
J: TRBJ2-7
size: few
V: TRBV6-1

DNA: TGTGCCAGCAGCTTTGGCCGGGGGGGCTATGGCTACACCTTC
CDR3: CASSFGRGGYGYTF
D: NA
J: TRBJ1-2
size: NA
V: TRBV11-1

DNA: TGCGCCAGCAGCCATCCACGACTGAAAGAGACCCAGTACTTC
CDR3: CASSHPRLKETQYF
D: NA
J: TRBJ2-5
size: NA
V: TRBV4-1

DNA: TGTGCCAGTAGTATAACAGGGTCTAGCAATCAGCCCCAGCATTTT
CDR3: CASSITGSSNQPQHF
D: NA
J: TRBJ1-5
size: few
V: TRBV19

DNA: TGTGCCAGCAGCCTCCGGGTCCGAACCTACGAGCAGTACTTC
CDR3: CASSLRVRTYEQYF
D: NA
J: TRBJ2-7
size: NA
V: TRBV11-3

DNA: TGCGCCAGCAGTGCCGGGACTAGCCGCACAGATACGCAGTATTTT
CDR3: CASSAGTSRTDTQYF
D: TRBD2
J: TRBJ2-3
size: NA
V: TRBV10-1

DNA: TGTGCCAGCAACGAGGGGGTGGGGCATTCACCCCTCCACTTT
CDR3: CASNEGVGHSPLHF
D: NA
J: TRBJ1-6
size: few
V: TRBV9

DNA: TGTGCCAGCAGCTTGGCCGTCCTAGTGCGTAAAGAGACCCAGTACTTC
CDR3: CASSLAVLVRKETQYF
D: NA
J: TRBJ2-5
size: NA
V: TRBV5-6

DNA: TGTGCCAGCAGCCCACGGGGACAGGGCGAATCACCCCTCCACTTT
CDR3: CASSPRGQGESPLHF
D: TRBD1
J: TRBJ1-6
size: NA
V: TRBV5-4